The text below deals with one T cell receptor beta chain. Germline V lookup: CDR1 MNHNY, CDR2 SVGAGI (reference sequence). The CDR3 is 15 residues long. Trimming shortened V by 10 bases and J by 0 bases, and 18 bases separated the two germline ends. These data come from a study of blood T cell repertoires in COVID-19. Study-level background: From the United States, Italy and Spain came samples of acute and convalescent COVID-19. PBMCs, B-cell-depleted T cells, or T cells provided the cDNA or gDNA that made up the material.

A Seattle source enrolled patients during active infection and followed them longitudinally. Methods used by the authors: Amplified reference gene primers provided the basis for estimating nucleated cell counts. Measured with immunoSEQ multiplex PCR; TCRdb has only the in-frame clones, and not every one. Clone size and the V and J calls come from that table; the DNA yielded D and trimming. In the table there are 200,000 to 250,000 clones, 75% to 85% of which are singletons. The TCR was taken from a woman aged 70-85 years with COVID-19, enrolled during active disease. Sample: peripheral blood. This chain joins TRBV6-6 and TRBJ1-2, with TRBD1 as a possible D gene (5 bases). The CDR3 DNA is TGTGCCACCTGGGGCAGGGATGACCCTAACTATGGCTACACCTTC. Translating it yields CATWGRDDPNYGYTF.